This T cell receptor (beta chain) comes out of a study of shared clonotypes between healthy human individuals. Study-wide context: Donors, aged 18 to 49, were a couple of women and a few men. Per-donor plates numbered three CD4 naive, three CD4 memory, two CD8 naive and one CD8 memory.

Study-wide results and limits: The study found roughly 5.3% of naive CD4 clonotypes shared across four donors.

The germline V and J ends were trimmed by 6 bases and 2 bases, with 17 bases remaining between them. CDR3 length equals 15 residues. Germline loops: CDR1 SGHTA, CDR2 FQGTGA. Using immunoSEQ multiplex PCR, the repertoire was profiled, and TCRdb retains in-frame clones only, with some absent. The sample contains roughly 2,300,000 clones, 85% to 95% of which appear only once. Comments on this clone: Its antigen is not identified.

Sequencing was carried out using naive CD4+ T cells from PBMCs. Indicated subset: CD45RA+ positively selected. This chain uses TRBV7-3 with TRBJ2-7, with D perhaps TRBD1 or TRBD2 (6 bases each). The clonotype comes from a man between 18 and 29 years old in good health. Some clones in this sample may be carry-over from other donors' samples. The chain's CDR3 is CASSPMGGLTYEQYF. CDR3 DNA sequence: TGTGCCAGCAGTCCAATGGGGGGCCTAACCTACGAGCAGTACTTC.